This T cell receptor (beta chain) was found in a study of blood T cell repertoires in COVID-19. The germline gives CDR1 MNHNS, CDR2 SASEGT. The CDR3 has 15 amino acids. V was cut by 1 base and J by 4 bases, with 13 bases left in between. Per the original data handling: Amplified reference gene primers provided the basis for estimating nucleated cell counts. Profiled with immunoSEQ multiplex PCR; TCRdb holds only in-frame clones, not every one. V and J calls and clone size follow that table, whereas D and trimming were derived from the DNA. The sample lists more than 250,000 clones, roughly 86% occurring once. Two negative PCRs, clearance, or symptom resolution were required of recovered Cohort 3 donors.

The chain couples TRBV6-1 to TRBJ1-2; D perhaps matches TRBD1 (5 bases). The source is a woman aged 18-29 years who had recovered from COVID-19. The sample was PBMCs or T cells enriched from blood (not recorded which). The CDR3: CASSEVGRQGYGYTF. The CDR3 DNA reads as TGTGCCAGCAGTGAAGTAGGGCGGCAGGGCTATGGCTACACCTTC.